Presented here are 17 T cell receptor beta chains from one specimen sequenced in a study of blood T cells in healthy people across ages. Then a second PCR, running roughly 6 to 11 cycles, was carried out with a sample-barcoded 5' primer and a J-beta primer mix. TCRdb passed the 5' RACE reads through MiXCR, listing each CDR3 protein once. The repertoire holds about 1,400,000 distinct CDR3 sequences, approximately 60% seen once, with about 6.7% in the top ten. Sequences were obtained from blood. Every receptor here comes from a man between 18 and 29 years old in good health.

CDR3 nucleotides: TGTGCCATCAGTCAGGGAAAGGGCTACGAGCAGTACTTC. Translated: CAISQGKGYEQYF. The chain has TRBV10-3 and TRBJ2-7; tentative D call: TRBD1 (5 bases). V lost 5 bases to trimming and J lost 3 bases, with 11 bases between them. The germline V gene has CDR1 ENHRY and CDR2 SYGVKD. CDR3 length equals 13 residues.

CDR3 nucleotides: TGTGCCAGCAGTTTATCAGGGCTAGCGGGAGTTATGTCTCGCGATGAGCAGTTCTTC. It specifies CASSLSGLAGVMSRDEQFF. The rearrangement uses TRBV27 and TRBJ2-1; 10 bases agree with TRBD2. Unmatched junction bases numbered 16, after V lost 0 bases and J lost 8 bases. This CDR3 spans 19 amino acids. From germline, CDR1 is MNHEY and CDR2 SMNVEV (reference sequence).

The rearrangement joins TRBV3-1 to TRBJ2-1; D assignment may be TRBD1 or TRBD2 (5 bases each). The CDR3 totals 17 residues. Germline CDR1 and CDR2: LGHDT and YNNKEL (reference sequence). Trimming left V 11 bases short and J 8 bases short, with 31 bases between. Here the CDR3 reads CAHRGGSPSRGPDEQFF. The CDR3 DNA reads TGTGCCCACCGCGGAGGAAGCCCCTCTAGGGGTCCGGATGAGCAGTTCTTC.

The chain carries TRBV12-3 or TRBV12-4 and TRBJ2-1; unclear D gene. CDR3 length: 14 amino acids. Trimming pared 5 bases from V and 5 bases from J, leaving 13 bases between. The CDR3 region is CASSPWAGNNEQFF. Written as DNA, the CDR3 is TGTGCCAGCAGTCCATGGGCCGGCAACAATGAGCAGTTCTTC.

The chain employs TRBV4-3 and TRBJ2-6, with 8 bases lining up with TRBD1. Germline CDR1 LGHNA, CDR2 YSLEER. The CDR3 consists of 19 residues. Trimming removed 1 base from V and 3 bases from J; junction bases left unmatched: 11. The CDR3 DNA is TGCGCCAGCAGCCAAGGCCCGACAGGGGAGTATGGTGGGGCCAACGTCCTGACTTTC. Amino acids: CASSQGPTGEYGGANVLTF.

The chain carries TRBV3-1 and TRBJ2-1; D call uncertain. CDR1 and CDR2 (germline): LGHDT, YNNKEL (reference sequence). The CDR3 spans 16 residues. V was shortened by 1 base and J by 5 bases, with 15 bases between the two germline ends. This CDR3 reads CASSQGLELAHNEQFF. The CDR3 bases are TGTGCCAGCAGCCAAGGGTTAGAACTGGCCCACAATGAGCAGTTCTTC.

This clonotype was observed a few times. CDR3 coding DNA: TGTGCCAGCAGCCGCCGACTAGCGGGAGGGTTCTACAATGAGCAGTTCTTC. Residues: CASSRRLAGGFYNEQFF. The chain couples TRBV11-3 to TRBJ2-1, with 14 positions matching TRBD2. CDR1 is SGHNT and CDR2 is YENEEA in the germline V gene. CDR3 length: 17 amino acids. The ends lost 5 bases at V and 3 bases at J; junction bases unmatched: 6.

This clonotype has more than one count but fewer than ten. The V gene is TRBV6-6, the J gene TRBJ2-6, with no clear D. V was shortened by 10 bases and J by 0 bases, with 13 bases between the two germline ends. Per the germline V gene, CDR1 is MNHNY and CDR2 is SVGAGI (reference sequence). The CDR3 extends over 15 amino acids. CDR3 DNA: TGTGCCACCCTCGAAGGGTTCTCTGGGGCCAACGTCCTGACTTTC. As protein: CATLEGFSGANVLTF.

This clonotype was picked up a small number of times. CDR3 loop: CSAREGQPMETQYF. The CDR3 DNA is TGCAGTGCTAGAGAGGGACAGCCGATGGAGACCCAGTACTTC. The chain uses TRBV20-1 and TRBJ2-5, with 7 bases identical to TRBD1. Germline CDR1 DFQATT, CDR2 SNEGSKA (reference sequence). The CDR3 totals 14 residues. V lost 0 bases, J lost 5 bases, and 6 bases stayed unmatched.

The J gene is TRBJ2-3, the V gene TRBV29-1; D possibly corresponds to TRBD1 (5 bases). Trimming took off 8 bases at V and 4 bases at J, with 19 bases between the two ends. From germline, CDR1 is SQVTM and CDR2 ANQGSEA. The CDR3 extends over 14 amino acids. This CDR3 reads CSSTDDRRADTQYF. The CDR3 coding sequence is TGCAGCTCTACCGATGACAGAAGGGCAGATACGCAGTATTTT.

V gene TRBV25-1 combines with J gene TRBJ2-5, with 13 bases identical to TRBD2. Germline V lookup: CDR1 MGHDK, CDR2 SYGVNS. This CDR3 spans 16 amino acids. Losses at the gene ends were 6 bases for V and 2 bases for J; bases not matched to a gene: 6. In nucleotides, the CDR3 is TGTGCCAGCAGGAGTGGGACTAGCGGGACTCAAGAGACCCAGTACTTC. Translation gives CASRSGTSGTQETQYF.

V is TRBV29-1 and J is TRBJ2-7, with TRBD1 matching 7 bases. Germline trimming cut 3 bases from V and 4 bases from J; bases unmatched to any gene: 3. There are 12 residues in the CDR3. Germline assignment: CDR1 SQVTM and CDR2 ANQGSEA. In DNA, the CDR3 is TGCAGCGTTGAGGACAGGCTTTACGAGCAGTACTTC. This codes for CSVEDRLYEQYF.

The chain joins TRBV6-2 or TRBV6-3 to TRBJ2-7; D might be TRBD1 or TRBD2, each matching 5 bases. There are 13 residues in the CDR3. Germline CDR1 is MNHEY and CDR2 is SVGEGT. V lost 6 bases to trimming and J lost 6 bases, with 15 bases between them. The CDR3 is CASSSGPTPEQYF. The CDR3 DNA follows: TGTGCCAGCAGCTCGGGACCAACTCCCGAGCAGTACTTC.

This clonotype has a handful of counts. The chain recombines TRBV20-1 with TRBJ2-3; 7 nucleotides line up with TRBD1. The ends lost 3 bases at V and 0 bases at J; junction bases unmatched: 6. Germline V gene sequence: CDR1 DFQATT, CDR2 SNEGSKA (reference sequence). The CDR3 is made up of 15 amino acids. The CDR3 sequence: CSASVSGGSTDTQYF. In nucleotides, the CDR3 is TGCAGTGCTAGTGTCTCAGGGGGAAGCACAGATACGCAGTATTTT.

Comments on this clonotype: The junction does not match germline at one end; this may be a read error. The chain joins TRBV7-7 to TRBJ2-3; 8 bases line up with TRBD2. The germline V gene encodes CDR1 SSHAT and CDR2 FNYEAQ (reference sequence). The CDR3 has 15 residues. In DNA, the CDR3 is TGTGCTAGCAGCTTAGCGGCGGGGGGCCTAGATACGCAGTATTTT. It yields the protein CASSLAAGGLDTQYF.

The chain uses TRBV4-2 and TRBJ2-7; TRBD1 matches 7 bases. The V gene's germline CDR1 is LGHNA and CDR2 YNFKEQ. J lost 4 bases, V lost 3 bases, and 9 bases had no gene match. The CDR3 sequence is 15 residues long. The CDR3: CASSHLGQPLYEQYF. The CDR3 DNA follows: TGTGCCAGCAGCCACCTGGGACAGCCACTTTACGAGCAGTACTTC.

J is TRBJ2-5 and V is TRBV6-5; 8 nucleotides agree with TRBD1. The end of the DNA fits TRBJ2-7 better, so the J call may be wrong. Germline-derived CDR1 and CDR2 are MNHEY and SVGAGI. The CDR3 runs 15 residues. The CDR3 DNA is TGTGCCAGCAGCCGCTACAGGGGGAAAAACTACGAGCAGTACTTC. Its protein product is CASSRYRGKNYEQYF.